The 17 T cell receptor beta chains below come from one sample, sequenced in a study of Ad26.COV2.S vaccination and SARS-CoV-2 variants. The treatment: approximately 18 received Ad26.COV2.S at low or high dose, single or two shots; 5 received placebo; per-sample allocation not given. Sampling was performed 63 days after the first vaccine or placebo injection. The assay was immunoSEQ multiplex PCR, and TCRdb's table has in-frame clones only and misses some. The sample has about 680,000 clones; roughly 90% are singletons. The sequences come from peripheral blood, collected in a trial of Ad26.COV2.S vaccine versus placebo. Every receptor here comes from a person between 18 and 65 years old who received the Ad26.COV2.S COVID-19 vaccine or a placebo.

The rearrangement links TRBV5-8 to TRBJ2-5, with D possibly being TRBD1 (6 bases). In germline, CDR1 is SGHTS, CDR2 YDEGEE. Trimming removed 5 bases from V and 3 bases from J, with 8 bases in between. The CDR3 contains 12 residues. Here the CDR3 reads CASRRTEETQYF. The CDR3 DNA follows: TGTGCCAGCAGAAGGACAGAAGAGACCCAGTACTTC.

The rearrangement joins TRBV15 to TRBJ2-7; 7 nucleotides align to TRBD1. The germline V gene has CDR1 LNHNV and CDR2 YYDKDF (reference sequence). J gave up 6 bases and V 2 bases, and 4 bases lay outside the gene matches. This CDR3 has 13 residues. The DNA of the CDR3 is TGTGCCACCAGCAGATGGGCAGGGGGCGAGCAGTACTTC. Residues: CATSRWAGGEQYF.

The chain is built from TRBV10-1 and TRBJ2-7, with 8 bases that match TRBD2. Germline assignment: CDR1 WNHNN and CDR2 SYGVQD (reference sequence). The CDR3 consists of 15 residues. V lost 3 bases and J lost 3; bases outside the gene matches: 7. CDR3 sequence (DNA): TGCGCCAGCAGTGATAGCGGGGAGGGCCGCTACGAGCAGTACTTC. Protein product: CASSDSGEGRYEQYF.

The chain carries TRBV25-1 and TRBJ2-6, with D tentatively TRBD2 (5 bases). Germline values: CDR1 MGHDK, CDR2 SYGVNS. The V end was cut by 4 bases, the J end by 0 bases, with 10 bases between. CDR3 length: 16 residues. The CDR3 DNA sequence: TGTGCCAGCAGTGGAAGCGGAAGCTCTGGGGCCAACGTCCTGACTTTC. Protein product: CASSGSGSSGANVLTF. The full variable domain, in which reference TRBV25-1 and TRBJ2-6 provide the parts outside the CDR3, is EADIYQTPRYLVIGTGKKITLECSQTMGHDKMYWYQQDPGMELHLIHYSYGVNSTEKGDLSSESTVSRIRTEHFPLTLESARPSHTSQYLCASSGSGSSGANVLTFGAGSRLTVL.

The V gene is TRBV6-5, the J gene TRBJ1-2, with no clear D. CDR1 MNHEY and CDR2 SVGAGI come from the germline V gene. V lost 6 bases, J lost 7 bases, and 15 bases lay in between. The CDR3 covers 13 residues. This chain's CDR3 is CASRIGLRAGYTF. The CDR3 DNA reads as TGTGCCAGCAGGATTGGTCTCCGAGCTGGCTACACCTTC.

This clone was seen once. This chain links TRBV29-1 with TRBJ1-4; D not certain. The CDR3 has 13 residues. V was cut by 6 bases and J by 4 bases, with 12 bases left in between. From germline, CDR1 is SQVTM and CDR2 ANQGSEA. DNA of the CDR3: TGCAGCGTCGGTGCCCGGGGTAATGAAAAACTGTTTTTT. Its translation is CSVGARGNEKLFF. Full variable domain (missing parts from reference TRBV29-1 and TRBJ1-4): SAVISQKPSRDICQRGTSLTIQCQVDSQVTMMFWYRQQPGQSLTLIATANQGSEATYESGFVIDKFPISRPNLTFSTLTVSNMSPEDSSIYLCSVGARGNEKLFFGSGTQLSVL.

This chain connects TRBV9 to TRBJ2-6; D unclear. The CDR3 sequence is 16 residues long. From germline, CDR1 is SGDLS and CDR2 YYNGEE. V shed 0 bases and J shed 1 base, with 8 bases lying between them. CDR3 coding DNA: TGTGCCAGCAGCGTAGCGACTTGGTCTGGGGCCAACGTCCTGACTTTC. Translated, it gives CASSVATWSGANVLTF. Full variable domain (outside the CDR3, taken from reference TRBV9 and TRBJ2-6): DSGVTQTPKHLITATGQRVTLRCSPRSGDLSVYWYQQSLDQGLQFLIQYYNGEERAKGNILERFSAQQFPDLHSELNLSSLELGDSALYFCASSVATWSGANVLTFGAGSRLTVL.

The chain combines TRBV7-2 with TRBJ2-1, with 11 nucleotides matching TRBD2. The ends lost 4 bases at V and 0 bases at J; junction bases unmatched: 5. Germline V gene data show CDR1 as SGHTA and CDR2 as FQGNSA. This CDR3 spans 17 amino acids. This chain's CDR3 is CASSSGTSGSSYNEQFF. As DNA, the CDR3 is TGTGCCAGCAGCTCCGGGACTAGCGGTAGCTCCTACAATGAGCAGTTCTTC.

The gene calls are TRBV5-4 and TRBJ2-3, with D unresolved. Germline CDR1 SGHNT, CDR2 YYREEE (reference sequence). V lost 7 bases and J 2 bases, leaving 11 bases between the germline ends. There are 13 residues in the CDR3. Written as DNA, the CDR3 is TGTGCCAGCCGCTCGGCGGTCACAGATACGCAGTATTTT. Translated, it gives CASRSAVTDTQYF.

The V and J genes are TRBV10-2 and TRBJ2-7; 9 bases align to TRBD2. The CDR3 is 14 residues long. CDR1 and CDR2 (germline): WSHSY, SAAADI. Unmatched junction bases numbered 9, after V lost 8 bases and J lost 4 bases. The CDR3 DNA is TGCGCCAGCTCCACGGCGGGAGGGCCTTACGAGCAGTACTTC. This gives the protein CASSTAGGPYEQYF.

The chain recombines TRBV14 with TRBJ2-5; no clear D gene. The V and J ends lost 1 base and 3 bases respectively, with 18 bases between them. Per the germline V gene, CDR1 is SGHDN and CDR2 is FVKESK. The CDR3 has 17 residues. The CDR3 spells CASSQALGSAGKETQYF. Written as DNA, the CDR3 is TGTGCCAGCAGCCAAGCGCTAGGGTCGGCAGGAAAAGAGACCCAGTACTTC.

The sample holds one count of this clone. The rearrangement joins TRBV6-6 to TRBJ1-2, with 8 bases matching TRBD1. The CDR3 has 17 residues. Germline CDR1 and CDR2: MNHNY and SVGAGI (reference sequence). Germline trimming cut 5 bases from V and 4 bases from J; bases unmatched to any gene: 15. The CDR3 nucleotides are TGTGCCAGCAGTCCCGGACAGGGATTGGGTGGGTCCTATGGCTACACCTTC. Encoded protein: CASSPGQGLGGSYGYTF.

This clone was recorded once. The chain is built from TRBV7-2 and TRBJ2-7; possibly TRBD1 for D (5 bases). CDR3 length: 15 amino acids. The V end lost 6 bases, the J end lost 0 bases, and 15 bases lay between the germline ends. The germline gives CDR1 SGHTA, CDR2 FQGNSA. CDR3 amino acids: CASRPQGTSSYEQYF. The CDR3 region has the DNA TGTGCCAGCAGACCCCAGGGAACCAGCTCCTACGAGCAGTACTTC.

The V and J genes are TRBV19 and TRBJ1-3; D is undetermined. V dropped 3 bases and J dropped 0 bases, with 9 bases sitting between them. Germline V gene sequence: CDR1 LNHDA, CDR2 SQIVND (reference sequence). The CDR3 consists of 15 residues. The DNA of the CDR3 is TGTGCCAGTAGTATGGGAGCCAACTCTGGAAACACCATATATTTT. Its translation is CASSMGANSGNTIYF.

The chain employs TRBV2 and TRBJ1-4; D gene uncertain. Germline CDR1 is SNHLY and CDR2 is FYNNEI. This CDR3 spans 14 amino acids. V was shortened by 10 bases and J by 5 bases, with 17 bases between the two germline ends. The CDR3 loop is CATTNRRSNEKLFF. In DNA, the CDR3 is TGTGCCACTACGAATCGACGTAGCAATGAAAAACTGTTTTTT.

V usage is TRBV6-2 or TRBV6-3 and J usage is TRBJ1-1; possibly TRBD1 for D (6 bases). Germline V CDR1 and CDR2: MNHEY, SVGEGT. Trimming cost V 1 base and J 5 bases, with 23 bases left between them. The CDR3 consists of 18 residues. CDR3: CASSYYIRTAATGTEAFF. The CDR3 DNA is TGTGCCAGCAGTTACTATATTAGGACAGCCGCAACGGGGACTGAAGCTTTCTTT.

The chain recombines TRBV2 with TRBJ1-1, with D possibly being TRBD1 (5 bases). Germline V gives CDR1 SNHLY, CDR2 FYNNEI. Trimming pared 3 bases from V and 4 bases from J, leaving 15 bases between. This CDR3 spans 15 amino acids. CDR3 in amino acids: CASSDQGFISTEAFF. The CDR3 DNA reads TGTGCCAGCAGTGACCAGGGTTTCATAAGCACTGAAGCTTTCTTT.